This T cell receptor (beta chain) was documented in a study of T cell responses to AZD1222 COVID-19 vaccine. After removal of 4 bases from V and 10 bases from J, the junction contained 3 bases not matched to a gene. This CDR3 is 12 amino acids long. Here immunoSEQ multiplex PCR was the method, and the copy in TCRdb shows in-frame clones only, minus some. The sample has 100,000 to 150,000 clones; about 89% are singletons. This clone appeared once. The material was peripheral blood, obtained on day 0 of AZD1222 vaccination. The V call is TRBV12-3 or TRBV12-4, the J call TRBJ2-1; the match to TRBD2 covers 8 bases. This clonotype originated in an adult in good health. CDR3: CASSYGGAEQFF. The CDR3 DNA follows: TGTGCCAGCAGTTACGGGGGGGCCGAGCAGTTCTTC.